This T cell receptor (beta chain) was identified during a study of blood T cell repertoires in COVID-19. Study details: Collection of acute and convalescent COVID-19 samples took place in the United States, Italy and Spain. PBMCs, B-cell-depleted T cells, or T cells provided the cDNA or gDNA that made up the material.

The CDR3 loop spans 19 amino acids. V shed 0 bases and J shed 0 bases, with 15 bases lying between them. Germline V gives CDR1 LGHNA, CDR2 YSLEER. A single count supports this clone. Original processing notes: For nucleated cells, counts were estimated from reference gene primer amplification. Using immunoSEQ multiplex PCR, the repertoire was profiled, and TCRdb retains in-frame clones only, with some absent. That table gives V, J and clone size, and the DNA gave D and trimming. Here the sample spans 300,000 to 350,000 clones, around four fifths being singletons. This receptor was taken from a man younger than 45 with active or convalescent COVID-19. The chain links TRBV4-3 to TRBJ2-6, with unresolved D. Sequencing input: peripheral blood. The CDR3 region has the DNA TGCGCCAGCAGCCAAGATCCAGGCTACCTCAGCTCTGGGGCCAACGTCCTGACTTTC. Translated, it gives CASSQDPGYLSSGANVLTF.